This is a list of T cell receptor beta chains from one sample in a study of cytomegalovirus exposure and HLA in healthy donors. Some clones are missing from TCRdb's copy, which holds only in-frame ones; the method was immunoSEQ multiplex PCR. Of some 170,000 clones in the sample, 84% were seen once. Sequencing was carried out using PBMCs. The receptors derive from a man aged 30 to 39 in good health and CMV-seropositive. CDR3s leave out the opening cysteine and the closing phenylalanine or tryptophan. Each record gives: V gene, clone size, J gene, CDR3 protein. A clone size is listed for some rows: how often the clone was seen (once, few, many), or a class if it is expanded.

>TRBV5-6|-|TRBJ2-7
ASSYPLGVEQY
>TRBV6-5|-|TRBJ2-1
ASSYLRVSSYNEQF
>TRBV5-1|-|TRBJ2-3
ASSLDSHTDTQY
>TRBV11-2|-|TRBJ1-1
ASSLNTVITEAF
>TRBV19|-|TRBJ1-1
ASSIDVGGTEAF
>TRBV6-7|-|TRBJ2-5
ASSPAGTPEETQY
>TRBV19|once|TRBJ2-2
ASSGTGGKAELF
>TRBV7-3|-|TRBJ2-3
ASSHGGDTQY
>TRBV4-1|-|TRBJ1-2
ASSQEWQGTNYGYT
>TRBV28|-|TRBJ2-3
ASSFTLFGQGSTDTQY
>TRBV18|-|TRBJ2-4
ASSPVLREGIQY
>TRBV27|-|TRBJ2-1
ASSPSRDRGSYNEQF
>TRBV13|-|TRBJ1-5
ASSLTGSESNQPQH
>TRBV15|-|TRBJ1-1
ATSLGTPNTEAF
>TRBV10-3|-|TRBJ2-7
AISESPPSESEQY
>TRBV7-2|-|TRBJ2-1
ASSPQGEVEQF
>TRBV7-3|-|TRBJ2-7
ASSLTEGSEQY
>TRBV29-1|-|TRBJ1-3
SVDAQGANGNTIY
>TRBV28|-|TRBJ1-1
ASSFSPPGEREAF
>TRBV10-2|-|TRBJ2-7
ASSAATGNEQY
>TRBV30|-|TRBJ2-3
AWSPPGSTDTQY
>TRBV7-9|-|TRBJ2-1
ASSPDWNNEQF
>TRBV9|-|TRBJ2-3
ASSVGQDYLGDTQY
>TRBV5-1|-|TRBJ2-5
ASSLDSQETQY
>TRBV19|-|TRBJ1-5
ASNPSGISGNQPQH
>TRBV18|-|TRBJ1-1
ASSPPRKGAYTEAF
>TRBV7-9|-|TRBJ1-2
ASSSSIQEGYGYT
>TRBV5-1|-|TRBJ2-1
ASSRDRVDEQF
>TRBV13|-|TRBJ2-5
ASSTGTGSHQETQY
>TRBV10-3|-|TRBJ2-5
AISDLGVETQY
>TRBV7-2|-|TRBJ2-5
ASSLSHLKETQY
>TRBV5-4|-|TRBJ2-5
ASSSGLQETQY
>TRBV7-9|once|TRBJ2-1
ASSLAGGRRNEQF
>TRBV5-6|-|TRBJ1-5
ASSLGTESNQPQH
>TRBV18|-|TRBJ2-7
ASSPGSKDINYEQY
>TRBV4-3|-|TRBJ2-3
ASSQGRPMVTDTQY
>TRBV28|-|TRBJ1-2
ASSRGGYGYT
>TRBV30|few|TRBJ2-2
AWSTLAADTGELF